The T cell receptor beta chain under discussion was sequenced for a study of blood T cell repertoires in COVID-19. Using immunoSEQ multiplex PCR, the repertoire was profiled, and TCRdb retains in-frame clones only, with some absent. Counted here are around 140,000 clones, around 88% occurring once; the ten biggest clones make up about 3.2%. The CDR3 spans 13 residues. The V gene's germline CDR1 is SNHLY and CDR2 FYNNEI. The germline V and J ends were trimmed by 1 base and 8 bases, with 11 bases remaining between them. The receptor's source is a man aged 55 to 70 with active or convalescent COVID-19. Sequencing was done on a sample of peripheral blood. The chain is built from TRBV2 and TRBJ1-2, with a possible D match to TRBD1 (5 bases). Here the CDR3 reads CASSEGGQGGYTF. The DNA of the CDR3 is TGTGCCAGCAGTGAAGGAGGACAAGGGGGCTACACCTTC.